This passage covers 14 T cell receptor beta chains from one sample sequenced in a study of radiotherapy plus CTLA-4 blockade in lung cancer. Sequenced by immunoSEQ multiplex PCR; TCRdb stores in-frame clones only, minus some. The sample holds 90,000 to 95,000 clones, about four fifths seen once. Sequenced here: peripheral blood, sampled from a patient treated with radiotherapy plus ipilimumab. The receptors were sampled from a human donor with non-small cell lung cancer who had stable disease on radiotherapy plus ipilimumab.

CDR3 sequence reads: CASSWDNIASNSPLHF. As DNA, the CDR3 is TGTGCCAGCAGTTGGGACAACATTGCAAGTAATTCACCCCTCCACTTT. The V call is TRBV6-5, the J call TRBJ1-6, with D perhaps matching TRBD1 (6 bases). The CDR3 has 16 residues. Trimming removed 4 bases at V and 6 bases at J, with 16 bases between. Germline CDR1 is MNHEY and CDR2 is SVGAGI.

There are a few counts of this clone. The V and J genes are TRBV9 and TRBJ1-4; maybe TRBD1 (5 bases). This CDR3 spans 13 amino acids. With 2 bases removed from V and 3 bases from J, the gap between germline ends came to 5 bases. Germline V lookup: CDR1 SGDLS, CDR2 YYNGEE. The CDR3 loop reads CASSVGANEKLFF. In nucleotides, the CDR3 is TGTGCCAGCAGCGTGGGGGCTAATGAAAAACTGTTTTTT.

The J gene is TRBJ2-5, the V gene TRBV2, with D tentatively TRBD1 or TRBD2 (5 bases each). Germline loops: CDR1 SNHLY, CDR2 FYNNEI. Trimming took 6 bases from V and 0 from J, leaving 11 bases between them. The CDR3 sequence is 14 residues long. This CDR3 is CASSSGTYQETQYF. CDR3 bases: TGTGCCAGCAGCTCCGGGACGTACCAAGAGACCCAGTACTTC.

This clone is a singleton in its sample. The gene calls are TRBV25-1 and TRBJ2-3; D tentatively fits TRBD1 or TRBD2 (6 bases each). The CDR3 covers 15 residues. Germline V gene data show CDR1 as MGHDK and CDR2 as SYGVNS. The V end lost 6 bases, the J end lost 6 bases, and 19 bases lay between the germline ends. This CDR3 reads CASSSPRGDLDTQYF. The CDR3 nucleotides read TGTGCCAGCAGCTCCCCGAGGGGGGATTTGGATACGCAGTATTTT.

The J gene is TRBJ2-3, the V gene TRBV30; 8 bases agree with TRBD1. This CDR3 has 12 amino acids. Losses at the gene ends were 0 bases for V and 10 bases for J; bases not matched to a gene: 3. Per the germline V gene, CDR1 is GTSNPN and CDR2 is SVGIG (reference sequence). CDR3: CAWSVQGGPQYF. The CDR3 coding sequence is TGTGCCTGGAGTGTACAGGGGGGTCCGCAGTATTTT.

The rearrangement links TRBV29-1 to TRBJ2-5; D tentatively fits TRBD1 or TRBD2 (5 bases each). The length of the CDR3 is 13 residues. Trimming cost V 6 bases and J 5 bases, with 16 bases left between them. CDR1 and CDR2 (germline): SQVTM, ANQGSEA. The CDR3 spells CSVKDMAGETQYF. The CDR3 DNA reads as TGCAGCGTCAAGGACATGGCGGGTGAGACCCAGTACTTC.

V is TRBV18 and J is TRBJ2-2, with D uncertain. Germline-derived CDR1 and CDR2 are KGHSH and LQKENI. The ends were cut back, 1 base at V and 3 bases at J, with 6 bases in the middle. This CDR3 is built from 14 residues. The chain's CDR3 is CASSPLADTGELFF. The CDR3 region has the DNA TGTGCCAGCTCACCACTGGCCGACACCGGGGAGCTGTTTTTT.

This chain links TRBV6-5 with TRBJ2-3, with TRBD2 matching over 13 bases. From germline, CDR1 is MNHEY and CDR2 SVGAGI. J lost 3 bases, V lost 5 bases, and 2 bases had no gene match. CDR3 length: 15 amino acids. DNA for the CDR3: TGTGCCAGCAGTAAACTAGCGGGAGGGACAGATACGCAGTATTTT. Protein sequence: CASSKLAGGTDTQYF.

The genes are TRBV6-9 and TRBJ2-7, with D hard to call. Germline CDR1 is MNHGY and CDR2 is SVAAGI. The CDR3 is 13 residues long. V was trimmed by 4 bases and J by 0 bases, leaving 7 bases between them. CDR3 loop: CASSSDFSYEQYF. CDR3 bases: TGTGCCAGCAGTTCCGATTTCTCCTACGAGCAGTACTTC.

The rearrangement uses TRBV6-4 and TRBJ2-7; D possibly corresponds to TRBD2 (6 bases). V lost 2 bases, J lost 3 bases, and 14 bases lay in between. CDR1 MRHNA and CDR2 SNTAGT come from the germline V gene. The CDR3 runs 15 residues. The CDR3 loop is CASSDQSGTFYEQYF. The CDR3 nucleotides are TGTGCCAGCAGTGACCAATCCGGGACTTTCTACGAGCAGTACTTC.

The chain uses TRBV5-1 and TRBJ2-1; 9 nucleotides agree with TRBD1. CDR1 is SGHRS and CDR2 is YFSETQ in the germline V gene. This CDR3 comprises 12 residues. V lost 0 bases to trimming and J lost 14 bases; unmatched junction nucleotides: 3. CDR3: CASSLARTGEFF. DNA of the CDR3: TGCGCCAGCAGCTTGGCCCGGACAGGGGAGTTCTTC.

DNA of the CDR3: TGCGCCAGCAGCTTGGTCACAGGGAAGTTGGATACGCAGTATTTT. Amino acids: CASSLVTGKLDTQYF. The chain combines TRBV5-1 with TRBJ2-3, with a weak D call TRBD1 (6 bases). Looked up from germline, CDR1 is SGHRS and CDR2 is YFSETQ. Trimming took 0 bases from V and 6 from J, leaving 14 bases between them. CDR3 size: 15 residues.

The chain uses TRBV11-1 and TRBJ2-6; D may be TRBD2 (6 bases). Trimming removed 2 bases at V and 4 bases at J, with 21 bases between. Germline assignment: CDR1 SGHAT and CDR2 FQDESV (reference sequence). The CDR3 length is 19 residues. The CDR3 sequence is CASSLMHGGNTVGANVLTF. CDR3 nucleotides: TGTGCCAGCAGCTTAATGCATGGAGGGAACACCGTCGGGGCCAACGTCCTGACTTTC.

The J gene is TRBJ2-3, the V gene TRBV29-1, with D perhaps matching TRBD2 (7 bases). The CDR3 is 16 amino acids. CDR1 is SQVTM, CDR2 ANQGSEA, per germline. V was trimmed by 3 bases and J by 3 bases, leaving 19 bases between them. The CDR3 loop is CSVDPGEAGRTDTQYF. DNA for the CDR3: TGCAGCGTTGACCCAGGGGAGGCCGGGAGGACAGATACGCAGTATTTT.